This TCR beta chain was obtained from a study of T cells in Graves' hyperthyroidism and ophthalmopathy (dated by TCRdb to 2018 to 2020). Notes on the research overall: Peripheral blood was collected at initial diagnosis, before any treatment. The approximately 100 discovery patients were divided at random into training and test sets in a 7:3 ratio. Thyroid tissue and blood T-cell repertoires from about 6 Graves' hyperthyroidism patients were also compared in the study. According to the paper, TCR Vbeta CDR3 sequencing was carried out on some 140 peripheral blood samples, which came from under 50 ophthalmopathy, 75 or so hyperthyroidism and roughly 17 progressor patients. After sampling, hyperthyroidism patients received methimazole starting at 30 mg daily, and ophthalmopathy patients received high-dose intravenous methylprednisolone. Whether ophthalmopathy could be predicted prospectively was tested in an independent validation cohort made up of 18 to 20 hyperthyroidism patients plus 17 patients who later progressed to ophthalmopathy. To identify distinguishing TCR V-J signatures, a discovery cohort of 90 to 100 patients was used, comprising approximately 40 with Graves' ophthalmopathy and around 57 with stable Graves' hyperthyroidism. Broad study findings and their caveats: No statistical method was used to set the sample size in advance, and investigators knew the group allocation. Most expanded thyroid clonotypes (frequency above 0.001) were also detected in blood, a finding suggesting that blood repertoires may reflect thyroid immune responses. In validation, the model predicted progression to ophthalmopathy with 55% to 71% sensitivity and around 72% specificity, a median of about six months before onset. In cross-validation, a model built on a 13 V-J signature told ophthalmopathy apart from stable hyperthyroidism with approximately 90% sensitivity and approximately 84% specificity, and in testing the same model reached 80%/75%.

A patient counted as having stable Graves' hyperthyroidism if no progression to ophthalmopathy occurred over 18 months of follow-up. Hyperthyroidism patients were aged 18 to 65 years and newly diagnosed, with disease duration of less than 2 months. The study excluded patients with uncontrolled infections, other autoimmune diseases, pregnancy or lactation. Clinical symptoms, serum thyroxine and TRAb, thyroid ultrasound, and orbital computed tomography formed the basis for the diagnoses. PBMCs were isolated from more than 9 ml of fresh peripheral blood by Ficoll-Paque density gradient centrifugation. Trizol reagent was used to extract total RNA, and RNA quality was then checked on an Agilent 2100 Bioanalyzer. The CDR3, from cysteine to phenylalanine, totals 14 residues. The CDR3 DNA has 42 bases and is translated from base 1. V is shortened by 0 bases, J by 2 bases, and the region joining them spans 7 bases. CDR1 and CDR2, per the germline V gene (reference sequence), are WNHNN and SYGVQD.

TCR beta CDR3 regions were amplified from RNA transcripts. For the first round of RT-PCR on the TCR CDR3, the HTBI primer set was used together with the Qiagen OneStep RT-PCR kit. A second multiplex PCR round built the libraries, followed by size selection and purification. The libraries were sequenced on an Illumina HiSeq2000 using paired-end 100 bp reads. On the study's bioinformatics: Raw data were processed with SOAPnuke, discarding reads with adapters, uncalled bases, mean Phred below 15, or no exact constant-primer or identifier match. COPE v1.2.5 was used to merge the high-quality paired reads, and each unique nucleotide sequence was defined as a clonotype. MiTCR v1.1 was used to align the clonotypes against IMGT TRBV, TRBD and TRBJ reference segments. The analysis included only V-J combinations with a frequency above 0.0001, which together covered 99% to 99.2% of the repertoires. A TCS score was defined as the ratio of F50 (clonal expansion) to E x V (chaos), with BLOSUM62-based TCRdist applied between CDR3 peptides within each V-J. Welch's t-statistics and random forest reduced fewer than 550 V-J features to roughly 13, which were used in a naive Bayes classifier (R e1071). TCRdb applied fastp at Q25 and MiXCR to the public reads, then kept only in-frame beta chains. One record per CDR3 amino acid sequence lists the most common genes and DNA. These V and J calls originate from TCRdb's pipeline instead of the authors' own analysis. A total of a few hundred thousand distinct CDR3 sequences appear in this sample, just under 15% of them only once. The top ten clones comprise over 25% of the sample.

Regarding this clonotype: Its binding antigen is unknown. With a much larger clone just one base away, this may be a read error.

This TCR came from a woman between 25 and 40 years old with Graves' hyperthyroidism. The source material was blood. This receptor chain uses TRBV10-1 and TRBJ2-5; the D gene cannot be resolved reliably. The sequence in DNA is TGCGCCAGCAGTGAGTCGGAAGGGCAAGAGACCCAGTACTTC. Its translation is CASSESEGQETQYF.